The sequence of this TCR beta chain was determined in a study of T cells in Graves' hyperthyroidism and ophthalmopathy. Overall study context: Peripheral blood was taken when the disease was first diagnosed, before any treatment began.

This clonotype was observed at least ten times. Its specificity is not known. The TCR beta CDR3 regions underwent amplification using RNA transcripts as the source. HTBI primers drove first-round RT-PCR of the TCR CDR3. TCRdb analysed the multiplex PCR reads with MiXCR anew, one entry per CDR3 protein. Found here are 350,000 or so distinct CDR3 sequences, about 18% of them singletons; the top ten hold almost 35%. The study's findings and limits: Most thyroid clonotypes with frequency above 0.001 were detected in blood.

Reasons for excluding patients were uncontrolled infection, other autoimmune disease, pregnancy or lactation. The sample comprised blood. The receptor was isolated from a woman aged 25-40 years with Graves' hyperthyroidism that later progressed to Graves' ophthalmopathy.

CDR3 sequence (DNA): TGTGCCAGCAGCTTAGATTGGGGGGGTGAGCAGTTCTTC. This translates into CASSLDWGGEQFF. This chain links TRBV11-2 with TRBJ2-1; 7 bases agree with TRBD2. Germline V gene sequence: CDR1 SGHAT, CDR2 FQNNGV. J gave up 9 bases and V 0 bases, and 2 bases lay outside the gene matches. The CDR3 runs 13 residues. The full variable domain, rest sourced from reference TRBV11-2 and TRBJ2-1, is EAGVAQSPRYKIIEKRQSVAFWCNPISGHATLYWYQQILGQGPKLLIQFQNNGVVDDSQLPKDRFSAERLKGVDSTLKIQPAKLEDSAVYLCASSLDWGGEQFFGPGTRLTVL.